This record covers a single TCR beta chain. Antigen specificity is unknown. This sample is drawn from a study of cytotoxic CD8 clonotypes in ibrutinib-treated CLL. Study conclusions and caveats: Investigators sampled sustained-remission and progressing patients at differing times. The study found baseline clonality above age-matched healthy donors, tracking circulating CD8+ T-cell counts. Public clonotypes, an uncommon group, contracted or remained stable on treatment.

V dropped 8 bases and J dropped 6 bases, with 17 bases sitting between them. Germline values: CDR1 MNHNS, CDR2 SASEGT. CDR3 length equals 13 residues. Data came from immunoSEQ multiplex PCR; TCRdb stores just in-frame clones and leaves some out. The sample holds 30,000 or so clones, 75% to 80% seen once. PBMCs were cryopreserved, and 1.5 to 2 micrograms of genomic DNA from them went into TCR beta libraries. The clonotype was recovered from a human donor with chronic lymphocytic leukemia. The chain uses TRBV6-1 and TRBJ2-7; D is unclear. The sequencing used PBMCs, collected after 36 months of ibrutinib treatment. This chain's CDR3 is CASCLEARREQYF. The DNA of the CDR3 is TGTGCCAGCTGCCTCGAAGCACGCCGCGAGCAGTACTTC.